These T cell receptor beta chains were read from a single sample in a study of early T cells in non-severe SARS-CoV-2 infection. Via MiXCR, TCRdb re-called the 5' RACE reads, giving one row per CDR3 protein. Of 40,000 or so distinct CDR3 sequences listed, roughly 11% are singletons. Sequencing was carried out using whole blood. Receptors originate from an adult who was a healthcare worker with PCR-confirmed SARS-CoV-2 infection or an uninfected control (not recorded which). Both conserved end residues are part of each CDR3. The D gene is left open where the match is weak. Clone size, where shown, is once, few, many, or a class for clones that have expanded.

J | D | length | V | size | DNA | CDR3
TRBJ1-6 | . | 14 | TRBV28 | few | TGTGCCAGCAGTTTACAGGGTGCTAATTCACCCCTCCACTTT | CASSLQGANSPLHF
TRBJ2-1 | TRBD2 | 15 | TRBV20-1 | many | TGCAGTGCTAGAGCTGGCCTAGCGGGAGTTAATGAGCAGTTCTTC | CSARAGLAGVNEQFF
TRBJ2-1 | . | 14 | TRBV3-1 | many | TGTGCCAGCAGCCAAGATTGGTTACCTGGTGAGCAGTTCTTC | CASSQDWLPGEQFF
TRBJ1-1 | . | 14 | TRBV24-1 | many | TGTGCCTCCGCAGGGGACACCACGAACACTGAAGCTTTCTTT | CASAGDTTNTEAFF
TRBJ1-4 | . | 13 | TRBV4-1 | few | TGCGCCAGCAGCCAAGGACGGCTTGAAAAACTGTTTTTT | CASSQGRLEKLFF
TRBJ1-4 | . | 15 | TRBV19 | many | TGTGCCAGTGCGACCCGGGGAGTGGCCCCTGAAAAACTGTTTTTT | CASATRGVAPEKLFF
TRBJ2-7 | TRBD2 | 15 | TRBV12-3/TRBV12-4 | many | TGTGCCAGCAGTTTCCTAGCGGGAGGGAAGGACGAGCAGTACTTC | CASSFLAGGKDEQYF
TRBJ1-5 | . | 14 | TRBV19 | few | TGTGCCAGTAGTATATTTACAGGCGATCAGCCCCAGCATTTT | CASSIFTGDQPQHF
TRBJ2-1 | TRBD2 | 14 | TRBV20-1 | . | TGCAGTGCTGGGACTAGCGGGAGCCACAATGAGCAGTTCTTC | CSAGTSGSHNEQFF
TRBJ2-4 | . | 13 | TRBV29-1 | many | TGCAGCGTTGAAGGGGGCATCGGCGACATTCAGTACTTC | CSVEGGIGDIQYF
TRBJ2-1 | . | 18 | TRBV7-2 | . | TGTGCCAGCAGCCCAGGCCCAATCGGGGGTAGCTCCTACAATGAGCAGTTCTTC | CASSPGPIGGSSYNEQFF
TRBJ1-6 | . | 13 | TRBV7-2 | . | TGTGCCAGCAGCTTAGGGGCCAATTCACCCCTCCACTTT | CASSLGANSPLHF
TRBJ2-7 | . | 15 | TRBV5-4 | many | TGTGCCAGCAGCTTGGGAGGGACCTCCTCCTACGAGCAGTACTTC | CASSLGGTSSYEQYF
TRBJ2-5 | . | 11 | TRBV29-1 | many | TGCAGCGTTAGTCCGGAAGAGACCCAGTACTTC | CSVSPEETQYF
TRBJ2-7 | . | 14 | TRBV28 | . | TGTGCCAGCAGTGTGTCAGGTTTCACCTACGAGCAGTCCTTC | CASSVSGFTYEQSF
TRBJ2-3 | TRBD2 | 16 | TRBV24-1 | . | TGTGCCACCAGTCCGACTAGCGGGAGCAATAGAGATACGCAGTATTTT | CATSPTSGSNRDTQYF
TRBJ2-7 | . | 18 | TRBV3-2 | . | TGTGCCAGCAGCCAAGATAGAAATCCGAGACTAGTCTCATACGAGCAGTACTTC | CASSQDRNPRLVSYEQYF
TRBJ1-5 | . | 13 | TRBV7-9 | many | TGTGCCAGCAGCTTATTTGCGGATCAGCCCCAGCATTTT | CASSLFADQPQHF
TRBJ2-5 | . | 14 | TRBV27 | many | TGTGCCAGCAGCTTCGGAGGGCACGGAGAGACCCAGTACTTC | CASSFGGHGETQYF
TRBJ1-1 | . | 13 | TRBV6-5 | many | TGTGCCAGCAGTAGGGGTGGTGAAACTGAAGCTTTCTTT | CASSRGGETEAFF
TRBJ2-1 | . | 15 | TRBV20-1 | . | TGCAGTGCCCTAGAGGCCGCCATCTCCTACAATGAGCAGTTCTTC | CSALEAAISYNEQFF
TRBJ2-7 | TRBD1 | 14 | TRBV7-2 | many | TGTGCCAGCAGACCGACAGGGACGGTCAACGAGCAGTACTTC | CASRPTGTVNEQYF
TRBJ2-7 | . | 14 | TRBV7-9 | many | TGTGCCAGCAGCACCTCACCGAGGCCCGACGAGCAGTACTTC | CASSTSPRPDEQYF
TRBJ1-2 | TRBD1 | 15 | TRBV29-1 | many | TGCAGCGTTGGCCTCCCAGGGGGGGCTTACTATGGCTACACCTTC | CSVGLPGGAYYGYTF
TRBJ2-5 | . | 12 | TRBV19 | many | TGTGCCAGTAGTAACGGGGGAGAGACCCAGTACTTC | CASSNGGETQYF
TRBJ2-3 | . | 13 | TRBV30 | many | TGTGCTTTGGACCCAGGGAACGCAGATACGCAGTATTTT | CALDPGNADTQYF